The clone carrying this T cell receptor (beta chain) was detected once. Its cognate antigen is unknown. The sample comes from a study of T cell responses to AZD1222 COVID-19 vaccine. The study's findings and limits: It should be noted that donors were predominantly white British and more often female, and clonal diversity was possibly underestimated.

Trimming took 0 bases from V and 3 from J; bases not matched to a gene: 9. The CDR3 spans 17 residues. Germline assignment: CDR1 LGHNA and CDR2 YSLEER. The protocol was immunoSEQ multiplex PCR, while the TCRdb copy is restricted to in-frame clones and leaves out a portion. The table lists 90,000 to 100,000 clones, approximately 90% of them singletons. This TCR derives from an adult in good health. The chain uses TRBV4-3 and TRBJ1-1; 8 bases align to TRBD1. The specimen comprised peripheral blood, sampled on day 0 of AZD1222 vaccination. The CDR3 protein is CASSQDSGGGRYTEAFF. CDR3 DNA sequence: TGCGCCAGCAGCCAAGACTCAGGGGGCGGTAGGTACACTGAAGCTTTCTTT.